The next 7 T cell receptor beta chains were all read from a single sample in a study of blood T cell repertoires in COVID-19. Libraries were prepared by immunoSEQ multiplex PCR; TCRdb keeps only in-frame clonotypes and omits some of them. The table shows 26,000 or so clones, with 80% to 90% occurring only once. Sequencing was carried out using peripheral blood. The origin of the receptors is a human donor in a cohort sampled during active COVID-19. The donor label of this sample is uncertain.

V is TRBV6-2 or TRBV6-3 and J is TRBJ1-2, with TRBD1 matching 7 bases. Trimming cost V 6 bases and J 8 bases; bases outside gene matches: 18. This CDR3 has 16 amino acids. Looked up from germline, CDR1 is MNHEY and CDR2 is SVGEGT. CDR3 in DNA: TGTGCCAGCAGCCCTCCGGACAGGAGGCCAGGGTGGGGCTACACCTTC. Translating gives CASSPPDRRPGWGYTF.

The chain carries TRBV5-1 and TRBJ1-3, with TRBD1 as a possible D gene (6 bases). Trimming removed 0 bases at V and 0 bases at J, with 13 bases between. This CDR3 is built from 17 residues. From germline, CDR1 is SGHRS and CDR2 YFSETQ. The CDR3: CASSLVGRTDSGNTIYF. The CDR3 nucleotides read TGCGCCAGCAGCTTGGTTGGGCGGACAGACTCTGGAAACACCATATATTTT.

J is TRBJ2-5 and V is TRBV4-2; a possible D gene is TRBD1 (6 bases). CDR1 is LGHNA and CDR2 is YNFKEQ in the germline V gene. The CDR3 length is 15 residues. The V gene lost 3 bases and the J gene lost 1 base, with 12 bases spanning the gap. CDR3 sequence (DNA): TGTGCCAGCAGCCAGGGAGACAGGACCCAAGAGACCCAGTACTTC. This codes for CASSQGDRTQETQYF.

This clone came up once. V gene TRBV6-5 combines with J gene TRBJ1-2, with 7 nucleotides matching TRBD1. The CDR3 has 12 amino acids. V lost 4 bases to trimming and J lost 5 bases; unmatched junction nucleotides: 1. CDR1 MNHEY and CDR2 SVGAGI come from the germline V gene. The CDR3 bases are TGTGCCAGCAGTTCGACAGGGTATGGCTACACCTTC. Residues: CASSSTGYGYTF.

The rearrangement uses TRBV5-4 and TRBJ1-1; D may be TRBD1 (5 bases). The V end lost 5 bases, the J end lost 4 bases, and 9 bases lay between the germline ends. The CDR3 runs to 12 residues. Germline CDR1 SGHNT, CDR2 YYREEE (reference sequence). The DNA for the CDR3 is TGTGCCAGCAGGGGGCTAAGCACTGAAGCTTTCTTT. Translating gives CASRGLSTEAFF.

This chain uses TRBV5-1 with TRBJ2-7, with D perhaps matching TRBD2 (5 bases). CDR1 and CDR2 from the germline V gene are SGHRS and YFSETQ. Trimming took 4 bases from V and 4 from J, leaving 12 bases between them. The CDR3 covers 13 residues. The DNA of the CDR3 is TGCGCCAGCAGCCTAAGGTCGGGGTACGAGCAGTACTTC. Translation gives CASSLRSGYEQYF.

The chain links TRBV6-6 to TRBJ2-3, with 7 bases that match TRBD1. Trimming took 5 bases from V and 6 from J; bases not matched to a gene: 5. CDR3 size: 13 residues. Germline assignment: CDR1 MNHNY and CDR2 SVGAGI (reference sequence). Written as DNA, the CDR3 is TGTGCCAGCAGTCACGACAGGGTGGATACGCAGTATTTT. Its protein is CASSHDRVDTQYF.